Listed below are T cell receptor beta chains from one sample, sequenced in a study of blood T cell repertoires in COVID-19. Sequenced by immunoSEQ multiplex PCR; TCRdb stores in-frame clones only, minus some. The data show about 130,000 clones, roughly three quarters seen once. Sequenced input: peripheral blood. All receptors come from an elderly man with acute or convalescent COVID-19. The CDR3 runs from the conserved cysteine through the conserved F or W. The D gene is left open where the match is weak.

V	length	D	J	CDR3
TRBV27	14	TRBD2	TRBJ2-5	CASSSREVQETQYF
TRBV7-2	15	.	TRBJ2-4	CASSLSQLAKNIQYF
TRBV15	15	TRBD2	TRBJ2-1	CATSISGGAFNEQFF
TRBV28	16	.	TRBJ1-3	CASSFLDTNSGNTIYF
TRBV2	15	.	TRBJ1-5	CASSGGGTWNQPQHF
TRBV6-2/TRBV6-3	14	.	TRBJ2-7	CASSSYPGAYEQYF
TRBV3-1/TRBV3-2	17	TRBD2	TRBJ2-5	CASSHTGLAGVWSTQYF
TRBV3-1/TRBV3-2	18	TRBD2	TRBJ2-3	CASSQKRDGDLSTDTQYF
TRBV7-2	14	.	TRBJ2-7	CASSLGTPTYEQYF
TRBV15	16	.	TRBJ2-5	CATSRTDRPYQETQYF
TRBV9	14	.	TRBJ2-7	CASSVDADTSEQYF
TRBV18	18	.	TRBJ1-1	CASSPYNNQGQSNTEAFF
TRBV6-5	13	TRBD2	TRBJ2-5	CASTKGRVETQYF
TRBV11-3	13	.	TRBJ2-7	CASSFGQAYEQYF
TRBV6-2/TRBV6-3	16	TRBD1	TRBJ2-7	CASSYSTTGSSYEQYF
TRBV19	15	.	TRBJ2-3	CASSIGTVSTDTQYF
TRBV2	13	TRBD1	TRBJ2-1	CASRRTGLNEQFF
TRBV27	13	.	TRBJ1-2	CASSLAGLGGYTF
TRBV18	17	.	TRBJ2-4	CASSPPSDLLAKNIQYF
TRBV6-6	16	TRBD2	TRBJ2-3	CASRGGTSGAGDTQYF
TRBV5-1	15	.	TRBJ1-2	CASSLDPTAAYGYTF
TRBV9	13	.	TRBJ2-3	CASSSRLSGSQYF
TRBV2	14	.	TRBJ2-7	CASSTGILAYEQYF
TRBV3-1/TRBV3-2	15	TRBD2	TRBJ2-1	CASSLWGGGINEQFF
TRBV12-3/TRBV12-4	12	.	TRBJ1-6	CASRPAGGALHF
TRBV5-5	15	TRBD2	TRBJ2-3	CASSSQLAGTDTQYF
TRBV6-1	16	.	TRBJ1-2	CASSEAYGHGAYGYTF
TRBV11-2	15	.	TRBJ2-3	CASSLGYRRSDTQYF
TRBV4-3	14	.	TRBJ1-1	CASSQEWRGTEAFF
TRBV2	15	.	TRBJ2-1	CASSENREAYNEQFF
TRBV11-2	15	.	TRBJ2-5	CASSQGQKMQETQYF
TRBV6-1	14	.	TRBJ2-7	CASSEEGLTYEQYF
TRBV6-2/TRBV6-3	14	TRBD1	TRBJ2-7	CASSQKGTDYEQYF
TRBV5-1	12	TRBD2	TRBJ2-7	CASSSGGYEQYF
TRBV25-1	10	.	TRBJ2-5	CASREETQYF
TRBV7-7	16	.	TRBJ2-5	CASSPAPGLPSETQYF
TRBV21-1	19	.	TRBJ1-4	CASRPQPLRGPVLDEKLFF
TRBV11-2	15	TRBD1	TRBJ2-7	CASRSETGSSYEQYF
TRBV6-5	14	.	TRBJ2-7	CASVDRFQSYEQYF
TRBV5-1	16	TRBD1	TRBJ2-3	CASSLAGTGGTDTQYF
TRBV25-1	18	TRBD1	TRBJ2-5	CASSGAVTGSRYQETQYF
TRBV6-5	14	.	TRBJ2-3	CATKAGQVTDTQYF
TRBV5-8	13	.	TRBJ2-5	CASRNDRRETQYF
TRBV20-1	10	.	TRBJ2-1	CSAKGNEQFF
TRBV6-2/TRBV6-3	16	.	TRBJ2-4	CASSYSGRVTKNIQYF
TRBV5-1	15	TRBD1	TRBJ2-2	CASSVTGQITGELFF
TRBV19	19	TRBD1	TRBJ2-1	CASSVRGQGAISSYNEQFF
TRBV7-9	11	.	TRBJ2-1	CASSPSYGQFF
TRBV6-6	16	.	TRBJ2-7	CASSYDASSHSYEQYF
TRBV19	14	.	TRBJ1-1	CASSHLVRATEAFF
TRBV7-8	16	TRBD1	TRBJ2-5	CASSRTGTGVWETQYF
TRBV28	13	.	TRBJ2-7	CASRFQGINEQYF
TRBV27	13	TRBD1	TRBJ1-2	CASRGTGNFGYTF
TRBV28	12	.	TRBJ1-5	CASSRGFQPQHF
TRBV4-3	16	.	TRBJ1-2	CASSQDMGAPYYGYTF
TRBV15	17	.	TRBJ1-1	CATSRDLVAAGRTEAFF
TRBV18	16	.	TRBJ1-6	CASSPGPATISAPLHF
TRBV9	15	TRBD2	TRBJ2-1	CASSFGLAGGEEQFF
TRBV29-1	13	.	TRBJ2-7	CSVREVGGYEQYF